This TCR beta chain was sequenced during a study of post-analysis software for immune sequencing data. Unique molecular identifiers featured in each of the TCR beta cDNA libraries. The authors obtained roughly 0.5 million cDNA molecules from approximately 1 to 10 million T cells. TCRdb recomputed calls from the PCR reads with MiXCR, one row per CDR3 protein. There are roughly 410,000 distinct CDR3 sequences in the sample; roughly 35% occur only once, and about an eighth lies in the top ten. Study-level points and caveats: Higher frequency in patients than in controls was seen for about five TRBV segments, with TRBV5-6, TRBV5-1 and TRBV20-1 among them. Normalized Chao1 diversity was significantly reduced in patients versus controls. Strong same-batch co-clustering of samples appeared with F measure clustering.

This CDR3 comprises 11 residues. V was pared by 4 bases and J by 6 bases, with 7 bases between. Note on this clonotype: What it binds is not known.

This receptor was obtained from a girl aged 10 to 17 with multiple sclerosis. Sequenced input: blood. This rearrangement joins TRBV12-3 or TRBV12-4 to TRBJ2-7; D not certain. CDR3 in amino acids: CASSSHLEQYF. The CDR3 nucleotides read TGTGCCAGCAGTTCTCACCTCGAGCAGTACTTC.